A single sample is the source of the 4 T cell receptor beta chains below, sequenced in a study of T cell repertoires in cytomegalovirus infection. TCRdb called the reads again in MiXCR, with one record for every CDR3 protein. Counted here are approximately 700,000 distinct CDR3 sequences, less than 40% occurring once; the ten biggest clones make up around 2.6%. Specimen: PBMCs. The origin of the receptors is a human donor in good health (CMV status not recorded). Some clones in this sample may be carry-over from other donors' samples.

The chain has TRBV6-5 and TRBJ2-2, with TRBD1 matching 11 bases. V lost 5 bases to trimming and J lost 3 bases; unmatched junction nucleotides: 2. Germline values: CDR1 MNHEY, CDR2 SVGAGI. The CDR3 runs to 15 residues. CDR3 coding DNA: TGTGCCAGCAGTGGACAGGGGGCATACACCGGGGAGCTGTTTTTT. This codes for CASSGQGAYTGELFF.

The CDR3 DNA is TGTGCCAGCAGCGGGGACAGGGGCGATGAAAAACTGTTTTTT. Its translation is CASSGDRGDEKLFF. The V call is TRBV7-2, the J call TRBJ1-4; 10 bases are shared with TRBD1. The V segment lost 5 bases and the J segment 6 bases; nucleotides outside the gene matches: 3. The CDR3 loop spans 14 amino acids. Germline CDR1 reads SGHTA; CDR2 reads FQGNSA.

This chain uses TRBV6-6 with TRBJ1-5; no firm D call. The CDR3 contains 17 residues. With 5 bases removed from V and 6 bases from J, the gap between germline ends came to 23 bases. CDR1 MNHNY and CDR2 SVGAGI come from the germline V gene (reference sequence). CDR3 nucleotide sequence: TGTGCCAGCAGTACGGTCGGTCAGGCCTCAGTGGGTCAGCCCCAGCATTTT. Translated, it gives CASSTVGQASVGQPQHF.

The chain couples TRBV5-3 to TRBJ2-1, with 8 nucleotides matching TRBD2. TRBV5-3 is an ORF, and what it does is uncertain. Trimming cost V 8 bases and J 4 bases; bases outside gene matches: 11. The CDR3 is 15 residues long. The CDR3, as DNA: TGTGCCAGCAGGCAACCGGGACTAGGTTACAATGAGCAGTTCTTC. Protein: CASRQPGLGYNEQFF.